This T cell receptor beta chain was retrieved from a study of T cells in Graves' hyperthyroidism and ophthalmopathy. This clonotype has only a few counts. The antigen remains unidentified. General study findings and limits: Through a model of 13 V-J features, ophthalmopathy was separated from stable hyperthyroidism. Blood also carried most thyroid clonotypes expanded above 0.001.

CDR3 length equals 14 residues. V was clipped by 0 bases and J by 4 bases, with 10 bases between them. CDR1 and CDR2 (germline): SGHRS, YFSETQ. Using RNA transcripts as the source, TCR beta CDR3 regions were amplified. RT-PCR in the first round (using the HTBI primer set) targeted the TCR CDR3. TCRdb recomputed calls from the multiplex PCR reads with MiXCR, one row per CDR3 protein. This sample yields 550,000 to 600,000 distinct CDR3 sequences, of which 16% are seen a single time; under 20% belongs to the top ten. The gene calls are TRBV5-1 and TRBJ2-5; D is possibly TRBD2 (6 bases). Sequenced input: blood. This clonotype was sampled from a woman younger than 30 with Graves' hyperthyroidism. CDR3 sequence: CASSLGLAIETQYF. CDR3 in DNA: TGCGCCAGCAGCTTGGGCCTAGCGATAGAGACCCAGTACTTC.